These 15 T cell receptor beta chains were sequenced from one sample in a study of technical replicates of blood from a few donors. TCRdb keeps only in-frame clones here, not all; method: immunoSEQ multiplex PCR. The table lists tens of thousands of clones, 90% of them singletons. Specimen: PBMCs. The origin of the receptors is a human donor in good health. Some clones in this sample may be carry-over from other donors' samples.

This clone was seen once. The gene calls are TRBV11-2 and TRBJ2-7; possible D gene TRBD2, 5 bases. Germline values: CDR1 SGHAT, CDR2 FQNNGV. V was pared by 2 bases and J by 2 bases, with 10 bases between. This CDR3 is built from 14 residues. The CDR3 nucleotides are TGTGCCAGCAGCTTATCGCGGGCCACCTACGAGCAGTACTTC. It yields the protein CASSLSRATYEQYF.

The V call is TRBV7-9, the J call TRBJ1-2; no reliable D call. The CDR3 length is 14 residues. Germline-derived CDR1 and CDR2 are SEHNR and FQNEAQ (reference sequence). V was clipped by 1 base and J by 0 bases, with 6 bases between them. The CDR3 is CASSLVHTNYGYTF. The CDR3 nucleotides read TGTGCCAGCAGCTTAGTACACACTAACTATGGCTACACCTTC. Full variable domain (outside the CDR3, taken from reference TRBV7-9 and TRBJ1-2): DTGVSQNPRHKITKRGQNVTFRCDPISEHNRLYWYRQTLGQGPEFLTYFQNEAQLEKSRLLSDRFSAERPKGSFSTLEIQRTEQGDSAMYLCASSLVHTNYGYTFGSGTRLTVV.

The chain joins TRBV5-6 to TRBJ2-1; 13 bases fit TRBD2. Germline V lookup: CDR1 SGHDT, CDR2 YYEEEE. The CDR3 has 14 residues. With 3 bases clipped from V and 6 bases from J, the junction kept 0 bases outside the gene matches. This CDR3 is CASSWTSGSNEQFF. The DNA for the CDR3 is TGTGCCAGCAGCTGGACTAGCGGGAGCAATGAGCAGTTCTTC.

The chain carries TRBV7-2 and TRBJ1-2; 9 bases align to TRBD1. Per the germline V gene, CDR1 is SGHTA and CDR2 is FQGNSA. The CDR3 extends over 17 amino acids. V was pared by 4 bases and J by 7 bases, with 16 bases of the junction left unmatched. CDR3 sequence: CASSSGLQQGAWFGYTF. The CDR3 DNA follows: TGTGCCAGCAGCTCAGGCCTCCAACAGGGGGCCTGGTTTGGCTACACCTTC.

The chain uses TRBV5-1 and TRBJ2-1, with 11 bases fitting TRBD2. The CDR3 sequence is 16 residues long. Unmatched junction bases numbered 5, after V lost 6 bases and J lost 0 bases. Looked up from germline, CDR1 is SGHRS and CDR2 is YFSETQ. The chain's CDR3 is CASTRTSGPSYNEQFF. The CDR3, as DNA: TGCGCCAGCACCCGGACTAGCGGGCCCTCCTACAATGAGCAGTTCTTC.

CDR3 in amino acids: CAISEQGGSRNTIYF. CDR3 DNA: TGTGCCATCAGTGAGCAAGGGGGATCGAGAAACACCATATATTTT. The chain is built from TRBV10-3 and TRBJ1-3; tentative D call: TRBD1 (6 bases). Per the germline V gene, CDR1 is ENHRY and CDR2 is SYGVKD. This CDR3 is 15 amino acids long. Trimming took 2 bases from V and 5 from J, leaving 13 bases between them.

This CDR3 reads CSVELGQGYGYTF. CDR3 DNA: TGCAGCGTTGAATTGGGACAGGGATATGGCTACACCTTC. The chain is built from TRBV29-1 and TRBJ1-2, with 9 bases matching TRBD1. Germline V gives CDR1 SQVTM, CDR2 ANQGSEA. Trimming took 2 bases from V and 5 from J; bases not matched to a gene: 3. The length of the CDR3 is 13 residues.

This clone was observed once. CDR3 bases: TGTGCCAGCTCACCACCGTCGCAGTACGAGCAGTACTTC. It codes for CASSPPSQYEQYF. V gene TRBV18 combines with J gene TRBJ2-7; the D is unclear. Germline CDR1 KGHSH, CDR2 LQKENI. V gave up 0 bases and J gave up 4 bases, with 7 bases separating them. CDR3 size: 13 residues.

This rearrangement joins TRBV5-1 to TRBJ2-7; 14 positions match TRBD2. The germline CDR1 and CDR2 sequences are SGHRS and YFSETQ. The CDR3 extends over 16 amino acids. Trimming took 4 bases from V and 0 from J; bases not matched to a gene: 3. The chain's CDR3 is CASSKGLAGASYEQYF. The CDR3 DNA sequence: TGCGCCAGCAGCAAGGGACTAGCGGGGGCCTCCTACGAGCAGTACTTC.

The rearrangement joins TRBV19 to TRBJ1-4, with D maybe TRBD1 (5 bases). Looked up from germline, CDR1 is LNHDA and CDR2 is SQIVND (reference sequence). V was shortened by 7 bases and J by 7 bases, with 16 bases between the two germline ends. The CDR3 spans 14 residues. CDR3 nucleotide sequence: TGTGCCAGTACCCTCAGGGAACAAGGTGAAAAACTGTTTTTT. Amino acids: CASTLREQGEKLFF.

This clone was recorded once. The CDR3 is CASSLGTGGSGYGYTF. CDR3 sequence (DNA): TGTGCCAGCAGTTTAGGGACAGGGGGCTCTGGCTATGGCTACACCTTC. The gene calls are TRBV27 and TRBJ1-2; 12 bases agree with TRBD1. This CDR3 is 16 amino acids long. J lost 4 bases, V lost 2 bases, and 5 bases had no gene match. Germline CDR1 is MNHEY and CDR2 is SMNVEV (reference sequence).

This clone was found once. The rearrangement links TRBV7-9 to TRBJ2-5, with TRBD2 matching over 7 bases. This CDR3 is built from 16 residues. Germline loops: CDR1 SEHNR, CDR2 FQNEAQ (reference sequence). The CDR3 sequence: CGTRGEAGAGGETQYF. The CDR3 DNA follows: TGTGGCACGCGAGGGGAGGCGGGAGCCGGAGGGGAGACCCAGTACTTC.

The rearrangement links TRBV6-5 to TRBJ2-7, with a possible D match to TRBD1 (6 bases). CDR3 length: 15 amino acids. V was shortened by 6 bases and J by 2 bases, with 17 bases between the two germline ends. In germline, CDR1 is MNHEY, CDR2 SVGAGI. CDR3 residues: CASSFRGRGTYEQYF. Written as DNA, the CDR3 is TGTGCCAGCAGCTTCAGGGGTAGGGGAACCTACGAGCAGTACTTC.

The chain couples TRBV7-6 to TRBJ1-3; weak D call: TRBD1 (6 bases). This CDR3 is built from 15 residues. V was pared by 5 bases and J by 4 bases, with 15 bases between. The V gene's germline CDR1 is SGHVS and CDR2 FNYEAQ. CDR3 DNA: TGTGCCAGCAGCAAAGAGGGGGGGCAAGGAAACACCATATATTTT. Protein product: CASSKEGGQGNTIYF.

This sequence joins TRBV4-3 and TRBJ2-6; D ambiguous. CDR1 is LGHNA, CDR2 YSLEER, per germline. V dropped 0 bases and J dropped 0 bases, with 9 bases sitting between them. There are 17 residues in the CDR3. The CDR3 DNA follows: TGCGCCAGCAGCCAAGAACTCAGGCTCTCTGGGGCCAACGTCCTGACTTTC. Its protein is CASSQELRLSGANVLTF.